A single sample is the source of the 8 T cell receptor beta chains below, sequenced in a study of blood T cells in healthy people across ages. With a J-beta primer mix and a sample-barcoded 5' primer, a second PCR ran about 6 to 11 cycles. MiXCR, applied by TCRdb to the 5' RACE reads, yields one record per CDR3 protein. Of 1.5 million to 2 million distinct CDR3 sequences listed, roughly 28% are singletons. Sequencing used blood. The receptor source for this set is a woman in her twenties or thirties in good health.

This clonotype was counted many times. The V call is TRBV12-5, the J call TRBJ1-2, with a possible D match to TRBD1 (6 bases). V was shortened by 4 bases and J by 3 bases, with 9 bases between the two germline ends. This CDR3 comprises 13 residues. The germline gives CDR1 LGHNT, CDR2 FRNRAP. CDR3 sequence (DNA): TGTGCTAGTGGTTCCAGGGGTCACTATGGCTACACCTTC. It translates to CASGSRGHYGYTF. The variable domain in full, with the rest retrieved from reference TRBV12-5 and TRBJ1-2, is DARVTQTPRHKVTEMGQEVTMRCQPILGHNTVFWYRQTMMQGLELLAYFRNRAPLDDSGMPKDRFSAEMPDATLATLKIQPSEPRDSAVYFCASGSRGHYGYTFGSGTRLTVV.

This clonotype appeared many times. The chain employs TRBV20-1 and TRBJ1-2; D ambiguous. The CDR3 loop spans 12 amino acids. Germline loops: CDR1 DFQATT, CDR2 SNEGSKA (reference sequence). V was clipped by 6 bases and J by 0 bases, with 8 bases between them. Here the CDR3 reads CSAPGSNYGYTF. The CDR3 DNA reads TGCAGTGCCCCCGGTTCTAACTATGGCTACACCTTC.

The chain couples TRBV30 to TRBJ2-4, with 8 bases aligning to TRBD1. Germline loops: CDR1 GTSNPN, CDR2 SVGIG (reference sequence). The CDR3 spans 14 residues. V lost 5 bases to trimming and J lost 3 bases; unmatched junction nucleotides: 6. This CDR3 reads CAWDRGGSKNIQYF. CDR3 nucleotides: TGTGCCTGGGACAGGGGTGGAAGCAAAAACATTCAGTACTTC.

This clonotype was seen at least ten times. The chain has TRBV12-3 or TRBV12-4 and TRBJ2-7; 7 nucleotides align to TRBD1. CDR3 length: 13 amino acids. Unmatched junction bases numbered 5, after V lost 5 bases and J lost 4 bases. The CDR3 nucleotides read TGTGCCAGCAGTACTGGACAGGTTTACGAGCAGTACTTC. As protein: CASSTGQVYEQYF.

A remark on this clonotype: This may stem from a read error, because a much larger clone lies one nucleotide away. The gene calls are TRBV12-3 or TRBV12-4 and TRBJ2-1; D gene uncertain. This CDR3 is built from 13 residues. This chain's CDR3 is CASRLDVRDEQFF. CDR3 sequence (DNA): TGTGCCAGCAGATTAGATGTCCGGGATGAGCAGTTCTTC.

The rearrangement links TRBV25-1 to TRBJ1-2; 10 bases line up with TRBD1. Trimming cost V 11 bases and J 6 bases; bases outside gene matches: 9. The CDR3 runs 13 residues. Germline V gives CDR1 MGHDK, CDR2 SYGVNS. The CDR3 region is CASEAGTGDGYTF. CDR3 in DNA: TGTGCCTCCGAAGCCGGGACAGGGGATGGCTACACCTTC.

With regard to this clonotype: This may be a read error: a much more frequent sequence differs by one nucleotide. This chain links TRBV4-3 with TRBJ1-2; D is ambiguous. The CDR3 has 17 residues. Germline V lookup: CDR1 LGHNA, CDR2 YSLEER. As DNA, the CDR3 is TGCGCCAGCAGCCAAGAAAGGCGGACCGGGCTGAGGTATGACTACACCTTC. This codes for CASSQERRTGLRYDYTF.

As to this clonotype: This may be a read error: a much more frequent sequence differs by one nucleotide. The V gene is TRBV20-1, the J gene TRBJ2-5; possibly TRBD1 or TRBD2 for D (5 bases each). Germline CDR1 DFQATT, CDR2 SNEGSKA (reference sequence). The CDR3 contains 14 residues. The CDR3 protein is CSARDSWGKETQCF. The CDR3, as DNA: TGCAGTGCTAGAGATTCGTGGGGGAAAGAGACCCAGTGCTTC.